This T cell receptor beta chain was retrieved from a study of a mutant IDH1 vaccine in newly diagnosed glioma. Study background: Vaccine administration was initiated 4-6 weeks following radiotherapy alone, or with temozolomide cycles. The treated population exhibited a male proportion of around 62%, a female proportion of roughly 40%, and a mean age of around 40 years.

As concerns this clone: The antigen remains unidentified. The germline gene is not matched at one end of the junction; a read error may be the cause.

The table came from immunoSEQ multiplex PCR; TCRdb's copy has only in-frame clones and leaves some out. The sample includes tens of thousands of clones, over 75% of them seen just once. The time point: week 23, last vaccination. A 20-mer mutant IDH1 peptide at 300 ug was injected subcutaneously with topical imiquimod. The CDR3 has 12 residues. In germline, CDR1 is MDHEN, CDR2 SYDVKM. The clonotype comes from a man aged 25 to 40 with glioma. Some clones in this sample may be carry-over from other donors' samples. The sequencing here drew on PBMCs, taken from a glioma patient whose treatment included an IDH1 peptide vaccine. The chain carries TRBV28 and TRBJ2-3; 8 nucleotides agree with TRBD1. The CDR3 nucleotides read TGTGCCAGCAGCCGGGCGGGGACAGGTATGTTCTTT. Translating it yields CASSRAGTGMFF.